The entry below gives a single TCR beta chain sequence along with its context. Its antigen remains unidentified. These data come from a study of Ad26.COV2.S vaccination and SARS-CoV-2 variants. Turning to the study itself: Administration of Ad26.COV2.S was intramuscular, either once or twice 56 days apart. Study outcomes and limitations: In TCR breadth and depth analyses, total T cell responses may have been underestimated.

Treatment indicated: 19 received Ad26.COV2.S at low or high dose, single or two shots; about 5 received placebo; per-sample allocation not given. Sampling occurred on day 63 after the first vaccine or placebo injection. Data came from immunoSEQ multiplex PCR; TCRdb stores just in-frame clones and leaves some out. This table has 430,000 or so clones, 80% to 90% appearing once. Here the sequenced sample was peripheral blood, taken in a trial of Ad26.COV2.S vaccine versus placebo. This sequence was found in a person aged 18-65 years who received the Ad26.COV2.S COVID-19 vaccine or a placebo.

Here the CDR3 DNA reads TGTGCCAGCAGTGTTTCCACGTTTATTGGCTACACCTTC. It codes for CASSVSTFIGYTF. J is TRBJ1-2 and V is TRBV2, with unresolved D. There are 13 residues in the CDR3. CDR1 is SNHLY, CDR2 FYNNEI, per germline. The V end lost 4 bases, the J end lost 7 bases, and 13 bases lay between the germline ends. The entire variable domain, with the rest obtained from reference TRBV2 and TRBJ1-2, is as follows: EPEVTQTPSHQVTQMGQEVILRCVPISNHLYFYWYRQILGQKVEFLVSFYNNEISEKSEIFDDQFSVERPDGSNFTLKIRSTKLEDSAMYFCASSVSTFIGYTFGSGTRLTVV.